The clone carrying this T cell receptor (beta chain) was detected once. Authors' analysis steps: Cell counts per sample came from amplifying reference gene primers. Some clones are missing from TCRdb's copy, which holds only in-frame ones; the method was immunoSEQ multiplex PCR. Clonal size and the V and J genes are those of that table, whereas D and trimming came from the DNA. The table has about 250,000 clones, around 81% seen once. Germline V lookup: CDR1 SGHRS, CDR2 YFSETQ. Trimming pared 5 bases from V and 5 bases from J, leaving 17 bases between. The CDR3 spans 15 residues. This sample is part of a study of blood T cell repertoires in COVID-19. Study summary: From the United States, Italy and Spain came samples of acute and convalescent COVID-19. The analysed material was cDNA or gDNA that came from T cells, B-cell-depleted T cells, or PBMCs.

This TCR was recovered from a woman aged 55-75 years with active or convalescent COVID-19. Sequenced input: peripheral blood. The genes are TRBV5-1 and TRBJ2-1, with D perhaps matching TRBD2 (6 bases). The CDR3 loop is CASRILGGENNEQFF. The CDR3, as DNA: TGCGCCAGCAGAATCCTTGGCGGGGAAAACAATGAGCAGTTCTTC.